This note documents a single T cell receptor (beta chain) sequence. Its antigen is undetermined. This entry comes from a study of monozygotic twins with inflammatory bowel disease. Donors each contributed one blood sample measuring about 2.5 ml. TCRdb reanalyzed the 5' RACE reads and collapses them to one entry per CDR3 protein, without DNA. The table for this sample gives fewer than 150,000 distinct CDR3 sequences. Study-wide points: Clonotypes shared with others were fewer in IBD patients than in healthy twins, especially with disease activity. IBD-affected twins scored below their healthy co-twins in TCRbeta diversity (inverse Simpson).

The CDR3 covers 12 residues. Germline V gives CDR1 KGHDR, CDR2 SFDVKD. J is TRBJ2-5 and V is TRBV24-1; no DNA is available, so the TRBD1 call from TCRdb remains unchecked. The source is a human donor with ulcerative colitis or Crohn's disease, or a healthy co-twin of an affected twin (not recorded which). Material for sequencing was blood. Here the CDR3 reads CATKDNQETQYF.